This T cell receptor beta chain was sequenced for a study of identical twins (TCRdb year 2016). Describing the broader study: To test whether fetal clonotypes persist, this study deep-sequenced TCR alpha and beta repertoires from monozygotic twins, from unrelated adults of various ages, and from cord blood. To rule out contamination, the twin experiments were replicated at different times with different library preparation protocols. The research as a whole found: Recombination models systematically underestimated out-of-frame TCR alpha sharing in monozygotic twins but agreed with sharing between unrelated individuals. A weaker excess of twin sharing was found in beta out-of-frame sequences because the signal-to-noise ratio was lowered by fewer shared sequences. Because the same donors could not be followed over many years, the conclusions depended on cross-sectional statistical analysis. Zero-insertion analyses could be partly confounded by invariant T cells such as MAIT and iNKT, though diverse VJ usage argued against such confounding for most clonotypes. Compared with coincidental sharing between unrelated individuals, an excess of low generation-probability sequences was observed among out-of-frame TCR alpha sequences shared between twins. Abundant cord blood beta clonotypes carried fewer insertions; young adult naive repertoires showed a weaker similar trend, while memory repertoires showed none.

V sheds 3 bases and J sheds 2 bases, leaving 11 bases between their ends. The CDR3 has 14 amino acids, counting the end cysteine and phenylalanine. The CDR3 DNA has 42 bases and is translated from base 1. From the germline V gene, CDR1 is SGHTA and CDR2 is FQGNSA. In this sample, this clonotype turned up many times. No antigen is known for it. Per-base qualities were not stored, and no clone one base away is much larger. All donors were healthy Caucasians. Using Miltenyi CD45RO+ enrichment and human naive T-cell isolation kits, memory (CD45RO+) and naive T cells were isolated from PBMC. Library generation was performed with 5' RACE. The sequencer listed for this sample is Illumina HiSeq 2000. Template switching introduced a universal primer binding site; the final cDNA contained a unique molecular identifier, enabling accurate counting of TCR cDNA molecules. Specific primers in the conserved constant-segment region were used to synthesize first-strand cDNA for TCR alpha and beta chains. To control for contamination, every cDNA library carried two barcodes: a SMART-Mk sample barcode plus Illumina barcodes. TruSeq adapter sequences along with Illumina sample barcodes were introduced in two successive PCR steps. Sequencing of the TCR alpha and beta cDNA libraries was done on the Illumina HiSeq platform using custom primers. For the original study's pipeline: Unique molecular identifiers were extracted from raw reads with MiGEC, and CDR3 positions were determined with MiXCR. Recombination models were inferred per individual with the repgenHMM and IGoR tools using an EM algorithm. The tcR package in R was used for shared clonotype analysis, with sharing normalized by the product of cloneset sizes. To study raw recombination free of thymic and clonal selection effects, out-of-frame nonproductive sequences were analyzed. The public reads were reanalyzed by TCRdb: fastp trimming at Q25, MiXCR alignment, in-frame beta chains only. Duplicate CDR3 protein sequences are folded into a single record with the most common DNA and genes. The V and J calls and clone size come from TCRdb's table, not from the authors' own analysis. This sample gives 150,000 or so distinct CDR3 sequences in total; under 4.5% of them show up just once. The ten largest clonotypes hold around 8.1% of the sample.

The rearranged chain carries TRBV7-2 and TRBJ2-7; the D gene assignment is ambiguous. The sequenced sample was memory T cells sorted from blood. The sample's cell subset or site label, decoded: CD45RO+ enriched T cells. The receptor was derived from a man between 18 and 29 years old in good health. The CDR3 corresponds to CASSLAVKPYEQYF. The nucleotide sequence is given as TGTGCCAGCAGCTTGGCCGTAAAGCCCTACGAGCAGTACTTC.